This TCR beta chain was sequenced in a study of Graves' ophthalmopathy and Graves' hyperthyroidism. This clonotype has just a few counts. Antigen specificity is unknown. Compared with germline, one end of the junction differs, possibly owing to a read error. Study-wide results and limits: Sensitivity reached roughly 90% and specificity roughly 82% for a 13-signature model separating ophthalmopathy from stable hyperthyroidism. It was with 65% to 71% sensitivity and approximately 72% specificity that the model predicted ophthalmopathy progression.

Germline-derived CDR1 and CDR2 are MGHDK and SYGVNS. This CDR3 is built from 15 residues. PBMCs were density-gradient isolated from around 9.2 ml fresh blood. Amplified TCR beta CDR3 regions were obtained using RNA transcripts as template. The library came from an HTBI-primed first-round RT-PCR and a second-round multiplex PCR. TCRdb re-analysed the multiplex PCR reads in MiXCR, keeping a single row per CDR3 protein. The data show approximately 700,000 distinct CDR3 sequences, 35% to 50% seen once. The chain couples TRBV25-1 to TRBJ1-1; D possibly corresponds to TRBD1 (6 bases). Source material: peripheral blood. This clonotype originated in an adult man with Graves' ophthalmopathy. CDR3 sequence: CASSGQADGTTRALF. CDR3 nucleotide sequence: TGTGCCAGCAGTGGACAGGCCGACGGAACTACGAGGGCTCTCTTT.